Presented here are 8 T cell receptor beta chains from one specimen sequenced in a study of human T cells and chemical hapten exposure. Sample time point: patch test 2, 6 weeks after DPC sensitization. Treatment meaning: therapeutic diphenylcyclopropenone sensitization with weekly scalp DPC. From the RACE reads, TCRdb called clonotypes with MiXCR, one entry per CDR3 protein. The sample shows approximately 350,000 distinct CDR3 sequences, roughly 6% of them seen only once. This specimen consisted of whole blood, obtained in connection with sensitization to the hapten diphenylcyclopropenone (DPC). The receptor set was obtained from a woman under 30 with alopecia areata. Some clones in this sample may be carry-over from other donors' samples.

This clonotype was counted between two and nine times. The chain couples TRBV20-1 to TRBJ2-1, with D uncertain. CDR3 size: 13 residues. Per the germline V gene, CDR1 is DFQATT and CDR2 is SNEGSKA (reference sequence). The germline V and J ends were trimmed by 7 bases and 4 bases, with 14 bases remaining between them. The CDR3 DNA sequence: TGCAGTGTTTCCAGGCGAGCGTACAATGAGCAGTTCTTC. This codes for CSVSRRAYNEQFF.

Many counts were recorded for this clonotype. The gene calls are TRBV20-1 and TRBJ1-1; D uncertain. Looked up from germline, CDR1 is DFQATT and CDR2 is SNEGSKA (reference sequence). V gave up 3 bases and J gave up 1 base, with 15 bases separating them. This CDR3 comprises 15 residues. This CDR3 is CSASLLGRTNTEAFF. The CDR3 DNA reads TGCAGTGCTAGCCTCCTCGGACGGACGAACACTGAAGCTTTCTTT.

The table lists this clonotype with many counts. In DNA, the CDR3 is TGTGCCAGCAGTTTAAGGACACTCAGCAATCAGCCCCAGCATTTT. Its protein is CASSLRTLSNQPQHF. The rearrangement links TRBV28 to TRBJ1-5, with a possible D match to TRBD1 (5 bases). V was cut by 2 bases and J by 1 base, with 9 bases left in between. CDR3 length: 15 amino acids. CDR1 MDHEN and CDR2 SYDVKM come from the germline V gene. The full variable domain, its missing parts supplied by reference TRBV28 and TRBJ1-5, is DVKVTQSSRYLVKRTGEKVFLECVQDMDHENMFWYRQDPGLGLRLIYFSYDVKMKEKGDIPEGYSVSREKKERFSLILESASTNQTSMYLCASSLRTLSNQPQHFGDGTRLSIL.

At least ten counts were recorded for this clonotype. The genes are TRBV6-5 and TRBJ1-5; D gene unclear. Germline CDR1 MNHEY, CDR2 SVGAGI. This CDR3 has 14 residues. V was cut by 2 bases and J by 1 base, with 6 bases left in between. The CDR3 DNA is TGTGCCAGCAGTTACGCGGGAAGCAATCAGCCCCAGCATTTT. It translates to CASSYAGSNQPQHF.

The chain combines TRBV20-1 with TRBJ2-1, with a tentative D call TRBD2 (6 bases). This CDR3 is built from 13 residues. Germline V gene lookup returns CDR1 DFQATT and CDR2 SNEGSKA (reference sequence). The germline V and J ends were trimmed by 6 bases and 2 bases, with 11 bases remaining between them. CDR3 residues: CSALGGTYNEQFF. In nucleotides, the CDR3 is TGCAGTGCCCTCGGGGGAACCTACAATGAGCAGTTCTTC.

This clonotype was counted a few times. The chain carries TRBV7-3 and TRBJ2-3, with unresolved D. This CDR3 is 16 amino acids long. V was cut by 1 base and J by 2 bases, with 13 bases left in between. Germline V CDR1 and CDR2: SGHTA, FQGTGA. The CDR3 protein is CASSLNPTINTDTQYF. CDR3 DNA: TGTGCCAGCAGCTTAAACCCTACGATCAACACAGATACGCAGTATTTT.

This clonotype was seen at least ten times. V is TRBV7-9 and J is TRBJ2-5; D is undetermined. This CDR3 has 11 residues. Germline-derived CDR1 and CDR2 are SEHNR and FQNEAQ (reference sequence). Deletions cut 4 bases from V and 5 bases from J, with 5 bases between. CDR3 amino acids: CASSSTETQYF. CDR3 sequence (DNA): TGTGCCAGCAGCTCCACGGAGACCCAGTACTTC.

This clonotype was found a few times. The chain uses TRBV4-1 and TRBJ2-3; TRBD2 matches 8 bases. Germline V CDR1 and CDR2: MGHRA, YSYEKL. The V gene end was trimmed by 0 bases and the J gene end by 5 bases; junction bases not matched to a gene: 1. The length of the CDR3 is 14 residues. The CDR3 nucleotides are TGCGCCAGCAGCCAAGAGCGGGGGGAAGATACGCAGTATTTT. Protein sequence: CASSQERGEDTQYF.